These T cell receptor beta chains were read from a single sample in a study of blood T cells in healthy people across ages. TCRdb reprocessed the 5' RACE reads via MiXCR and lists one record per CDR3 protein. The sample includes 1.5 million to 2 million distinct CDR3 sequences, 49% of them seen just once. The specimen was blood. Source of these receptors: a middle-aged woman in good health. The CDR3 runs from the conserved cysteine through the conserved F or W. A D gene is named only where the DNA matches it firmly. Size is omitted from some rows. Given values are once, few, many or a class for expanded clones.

CSAQGAQTGELFF TGCAGCGCCCAGGGGGCCCAAACCGGGGAGCTGTTTTTT TRBV29-1 . 13 TRBJ2-2 TRBD1
CASSQRLAGGWNEQFF TGCGCCAGCAGCCAACGACTAGCGGGGGGTTGGAATGAGCAGTTCTTC TRBV4-3 . 16 TRBJ2-1 TRBD2
CSAAGPYNEQYF TGCAGTGCGGCAGGGCCTTACAATGAGCAGTACTTC TRBV20-1 . 12 TRBJ2-5 .
CASSFGSREDYGYTF TGTGCCAGCAGCTTTGGGTCCCGAGAGGACTATGGCTACACCTTC TRBV7-9 once 15 TRBJ1-2 .
CASREFEQGGGPQHF TGTGCCAGCAGAGAATTTGAACAGGGAGGGGGCCCCCAGCATTTT TRBV27 . 15 TRBJ1-5 TRBD1
CASRLIRDIHNEQFF TGTGCCAGCAGGTTAATCCGGGATATTCACAATGAGCAGTTCTTC TRBV11-2 . 15 TRBJ2-1 .
CASSQDLTAGTNYGYTF TGTGCCAGCAGCCAAGATTTAACCGCAGGGACGAACTATGGCTACACCTTC TRBV3-1 . 17 TRBJ1-2 .
CASSHGLNYNEQFF TGTGCCAGCAGCCACGGACTTAATTACAATGAGCAGTTCTTC TRBV3-1 . 14 TRBJ2-1 .
CASSSPGLAGPSTDTQYF TGTGCCAGCAGCAGTCCGGGACTAGCGGGGCCTAGCACAGATACGCAGTATTTT TRBV21-1 . 18 TRBJ2-3 .
CSVEAGQGDYEQYF TGCAGCGTTGAGGCGGGACAGGGAGACTACGAGCAGTACTTC TRBV29-1 . 14 TRBJ2-7 TRBD1
CASSPGSLYYEQYF TGTGCCAGCAGCCCCGGCTCCCTGTACTACGAGCAGTACTTC TRBV9 . 14 TRBJ2-7 .
CASTPGTGSLHEQFF TGTGCCAGCACCCCGGGGACAGGGAGTCTGCATGAGCAGTTCTTC TRBV27 . 15 TRBJ2-1 TRBD1
CASSQVGWLQYF TGTGCCAGCAGCCAAGTGGGGTGGCTTCAGTACTTC TRBV14 . 12 TRBJ2-4 .
CSARVQGFLSYF TGCAGTGCTAGAGTCCAGGGCTTCTTATCGTACTTC TRBV20-1 . 12 TRBJ2-5 .
CASSHRDRGSNEQFF TGTGCCAGCAGCCACCGGGACAGGGGCAGCAATGAGCAGTTCTTC TRBV13 few 15 TRBJ2-1 TRBD1
CSAPRPGQGLGNQPQHF TGCAGTGCACCTAGACCGGGACAGGGCCTGGGCAATCAGCCCCAGCATTTT TRBV20-1 few 17 TRBJ1-5 TRBD1
CASSVGMASETQYF TGTGCCAGCAGCGTAGGGATGGCCTCGGAGACCCAGTACTTC TRBV9 . 14 TRBJ2-5 .
CASSFGTPQETQYF TGTGCCAGCAGTTTCGGGACTCCCCAAGAGACCCAGTACTTC TRBV6-2/TRBV6-3 many 14 TRBJ2-5 .
CASSVGGPVNEQFF TGTGCCAGCAGCGTGGGGGGGCCGGTCAATGAGCAGTTCTTC TRBV9 few 14 TRBJ2-1 .
CASSVIGRADTQYF TGTGCCAGCAGTGTTATAGGGCGGGCTGATACGCAGTATTTT TRBV2 . 14 TRBJ2-3 .
CASSQVRAGFNNEQFF TGTGCCAGCAGCCAGGTTAGAGCGGGGTTCAACAATGAGCAGTTCTTC TRBV14 . 16 TRBJ2-1 TRBD2
CSATLSGVNTGELFF TGCAGTGCTACTTTATCCGGGGTAAACACCGGGGAGCTGTTTTTT TRBV20-1 . 15 TRBJ2-2 .
CASSQTGDNGYTF TGTGCCAGCAGTCAAACAGGGGATAATGGCTACACCTTC TRBV27 once 13 TRBJ1-2 TRBD1
CASSLAQTQETQYF TGTGCCAGCAGCTTAGCTCAGACCCAAGAGACCCAGTACTTC TRBV7-6 . 14 TRBJ2-5 .
CASTLVNEQFF TGTGCCAGCACTCTTGTCAATGAGCAGTTCTTC TRBV6-5 . 11 TRBJ2-1 .
CASIGVNTEAFF TGTGCCAGCATAGGCGTGAACACTGAAGCTTTCTTT TRBV12-3/TRBV12-4 . 12 TRBJ1-1 .
CSVEDPVLASSYNEQFF TGCAGCGTTGAAGATCCGGTACTAGCGAGCTCCTACAATGAGCAGTTCTTC TRBV29-1 . 17 TRBJ2-1 TRBD2
CASSQDQGAFGHTF TGCGCCAGCAGCCAAGATCAGGGGGCGTTTGGCCACACCTTC TRBV4-3 . 14 TRBJ1-2 TRBD1
CASSGPGRRNEKLFF TGCGCCAGCAGCGGACCGGGTCGCCGTAATGAAAAACTGTTTTTT TRBV5-1 . 15 TRBJ1-4 .
CSADSRDRAYNEQFF TGCAGTGCTGACTCAAGAGACAGGGCCTACAATGAGCAGTTCTTC TRBV20-1 . 15 TRBJ2-1 TRBD1